This T cell receptor beta chain was recorded in a study of blood T cell repertoires in COVID-19. At the level of the study: The analysed material was cDNA or gDNA that came from T cells, B-cell-depleted T cells, or PBMCs.

The V gene lost 2 bases and the J gene lost 5 bases, with 19 bases spanning the gap. CDR3 length equals 16 residues. Germline V gives CDR1 LNHDA, CDR2 SQIVND (reference sequence). The method was immunoSEQ multiplex PCR; TCRdb's version includes in-frame clones alone and lacks a portion of them. This table holds around 100,000 clones, 75% to 95% found once. The specimen sequenced was peripheral blood. The receptor's source is a man in his forties or fifties with acute or convalescent COVID-19. The chain joins TRBV19 to TRBJ2-7, with D possibly being TRBD2 (6 bases). The CDR3, as DNA: TGTGCCAGTAGTATACACCCGGACGGGGGAAAAGACGAGCAGTACTTC. The encoded protein is CASSIHPDGGKDEQYF.